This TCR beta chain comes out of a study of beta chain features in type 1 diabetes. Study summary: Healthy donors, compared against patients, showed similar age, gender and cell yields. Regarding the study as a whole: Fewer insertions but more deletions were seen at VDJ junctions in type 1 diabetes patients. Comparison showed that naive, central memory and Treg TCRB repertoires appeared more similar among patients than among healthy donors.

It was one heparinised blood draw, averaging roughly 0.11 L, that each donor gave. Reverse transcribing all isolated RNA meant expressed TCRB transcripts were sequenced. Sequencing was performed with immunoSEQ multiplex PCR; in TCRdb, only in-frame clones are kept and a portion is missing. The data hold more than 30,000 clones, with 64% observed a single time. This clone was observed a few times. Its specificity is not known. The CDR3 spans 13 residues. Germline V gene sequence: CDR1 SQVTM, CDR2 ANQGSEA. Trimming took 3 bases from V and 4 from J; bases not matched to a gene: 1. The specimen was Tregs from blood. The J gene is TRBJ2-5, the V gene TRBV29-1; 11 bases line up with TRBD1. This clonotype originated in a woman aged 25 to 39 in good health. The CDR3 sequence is CSVDGQGAETQYF. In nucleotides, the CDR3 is TGCAGCGTTGACGGACAGGGGGCAGAGACCCAGTACTTC.